Shown below are 27 T cell receptor beta chains from a single sample sequenced in a study of T cell repertoires in cytomegalovirus infection. TCRdb processed the reads anew with MiXCR; each CDR3 protein has one entry. The sample has some 310,000 distinct CDR3 sequences; roughly 25% are singletons. Antigens for these TCRs are unknown. The sample consisted of cultured PBMCs, taken from culture after CMV antigen stimulation. The source of these receptors is a human donor in good health (CMV status not recorded). Some clones in this sample may be carry-over from other donors' samples.

J is TRBJ2-1 and V is TRBV24-1; weak D call: TRBD1 (6 bases). V was pared by 1 base and J by 8 bases, with 23 bases between. In germline, CDR1 is KGHDR, CDR2 SFDVKD. CDR3 length equals 18 residues. This CDR3 is CATSDLNGQGGVVHEQFF. The DNA for the CDR3 is TGTGCCACCAGTGATTTAAACGGTCAAGGGGGAGTAGTCCATGAGCAGTTCTTC.

The V call is TRBV6-2 or TRBV6-3, the J call TRBJ2-1; D might be TRBD2 (5 bases). The V end was cut by 1 base, the J end by 0 bases, with 10 bases between. The CDR3 spans 16 residues. Germline assignment: CDR1 MNHEY and CDR2 SVGEGT. CDR3 in amino acids: CASSYYGESSYNEQFF. The CDR3 DNA is TGTGCCAGCAGTTACTATGGGGAGAGCTCCTACAATGAGCAGTTCTTC.

The V and J genes are TRBV5-1 and TRBJ1-3; 9 bases fit TRBD1. With 4 bases clipped from V and 2 bases from J, the junction kept 7 bases outside the gene matches. Germline V gives CDR1 SGHRS, CDR2 YFSETQ. The length of the CDR3 is 16 residues. The CDR3 bases are TGCGCCAGCAGCCCCCGACAGGGGGGGACTGGAAACACCATATATTTT. Its protein is CASSPRQGGTGNTIYF.

This clonotype was picked up many times. This sequence joins TRBV7-8 and TRBJ1-1; 8 positions agree with TRBD1. The CDR3 consists of 16 residues. Germline V CDR1 and CDR2: SGHVS, FQNEAQ. V trimming: 5 bases; J trimming: 0 bases; junction bases outside the gene matches: 8. The CDR3 DNA is TGTGCCAGCAGCGCCGTGACAGGGGCGATGAACACTGAAGCTTTCTTT. It yields the protein CASSAVTGAMNTEAFF. Full variable domain (outside the CDR3, taken from reference TRBV7-8 and TRBJ1-1): GAGVSQSPRYKVAKRGQDVALRCDPISGHVSLFWYQQALGQGPEFLTYFQNEAQLDKSGLPSDRFFAERPEGSVSTLKIQRTQQEDSAVYLCASSAVTGAMNTEAFFGQGTRLTVV.

V usage is TRBV6-2 or TRBV6-3 and J usage is TRBJ2-1, with TRBD1 identical over 7 bases. The length of the CDR3 is 14 residues. Germline values: CDR1 MNHEY, CDR2 SVGEGT. V shed 5 bases, J shed 7 bases, and the junction held 8 bases outside the gene matches. In DNA, the CDR3 is TGTGCCAGCAGTACTGGGGGACAGAAGAATGAGCAGTTCTTC. Its translation: CASSTGGQKNEQFF.

The chain recombines TRBV19 with TRBJ2-1; possibly TRBD2 for D (7 bases). V gave up 0 bases and J gave up 9 bases, with 21 bases separating them. CDR1 LNHDA and CDR2 SQIVND come from the germline V gene (reference sequence). CDR3 length equals 17 residues. This chain's CDR3 is CASSIDQGTKLGSEQFF. In DNA form, the CDR3 reads TGTGCCAGTAGTATAGATCAGGGGACTAAACTAGGTAGTGAGCAGTTCTTC.

The table lists this clonotype with many counts. This sequence joins TRBV11-2 and TRBJ2-3; D gene unclear. V was trimmed by 0 bases and J by 3 bases, leaving 10 bases between them. Germline V lookup: CDR1 SGHAT, CDR2 FQNNGV. This CDR3 is built from 15 residues. The CDR3 nucleotides are TGTGCCAGCAGCTTAGAATATGGTTCGACAGATACGCAGTATTTT. It specifies CASSLEYGSTDTQYF.

The chain has TRBV19 and TRBJ2-2; D not resolved. Trimming took off 5 bases at V and 3 bases at J, with 4 bases between the two ends. Germline-derived CDR1 and CDR2 are LNHDA and SQIVND (reference sequence). The CDR3 has 12 residues. The CDR3 reads CASSVYTGELFF. The CDR3 coding sequence is TGTGCCAGTAGTGTTTACACCGGGGAGCTGTTTTTT.

This clonotype was observed a handful of times. The chain combines TRBV4-1 with TRBJ2-3; tentatively, D is TRBD2 (6 bases). The CDR3 has 14 amino acids. V lost 1 base, J lost 3 bases, and 8 bases lay in between. Germline CDR1 and CDR2: MGHRA and YSYEKL. The CDR3 protein is CASSQVGGTDTQYF. CDR3 DNA: TGCGCCAGCAGCCAAGTCGGGGGAACAGATACGCAGTATTTT.

This chain uses TRBV30 with TRBJ1-2, with D possibly matching TRBD1 (5 bases). Trimming took off 5 bases at V and 7 bases at J, with 20 bases between the two ends. In germline, CDR1 is GTSNPN, CDR2 SVGIG (reference sequence). This CDR3 spans 14 amino acids. CDR3 region: CAWLWDGRPAGYTF. DNA of the CDR3: TGTGCCTGGTTATGGGACGGCCGTCCTGCTGGCTACACCTTC. The whole variable domain, filled in from reference TRBV30 and TRBJ1-2, reads SQTIHQWPATLVQPVGSPLSLECTVEGTSNPNLYWYRQAAGRGLQLLFYSVGIGQISSEVPQNLSASRPQDRQFILSSKKLLLSDSGFYLCAWLWDGRPAGYTFGSGTRLTVV.

This chain's CDR3 is CASSDSGRAYEQYF. CDR3 bases: TGTGCCAGCAGCGATAGCGGGAGGGCCTACGAGCAGTACTTC. The V and J genes are TRBV7-2 and TRBJ2-7; 11 nucleotides match TRBD2. The germline V gene has CDR1 SGHTA and CDR2 FQGNSA. V dropped 5 bases and J dropped 2; count of bases not matched to a gene: 2. CDR3 length equals 14 residues. Using reference TRBV7-2 and TRBJ2-7 for the parts outside the CDR3, the full variable domain is GAGVSQSPSNKVTEKGKDVELRCDPISGHTALYWYRQSLGQGLEFLIYFQGNSAPDKSGLPSDRFSAERTGGSVSTLTIQRTQQEDSAVYLCASSDSGRAYEQYFGPGTRLTVT.

The chain employs TRBV20-1 and TRBJ2-2, with 7 bases identical to TRBD2. J was trimmed by 1 base and V by 4 bases; bases with no gene match: 3. There are 14 residues in the CDR3. The germline gives CDR1 DFQATT, CDR2 SNEGSKA (reference sequence). The chain's CDR3 is CSATSGLNTGELFF. The DNA for the CDR3 is TGCAGTGCTACTAGCGGACTGAACACCGGGGAGCTGTTTTTT.

The J gene is TRBJ1-1, the V gene TRBV6-2 or TRBV6-3; perhaps TRBD1 as D (6 bases). This CDR3 has 15 residues. V was shortened by 0 bases and J by 3 bases, with 11 bases between the two germline ends. Germline lookup yields CDR1 MNHEY and CDR2 SVGEGT. This chain's CDR3 is CASSYSRRGDTEAFF. CDR3 in DNA: TGTGCCAGCAGTTACTCGCGAAGGGGGGACACTGAAGCTTTCTTT.

The CDR3 nucleotides are TGTGCCAGCAGAGAATTCACAGGGGTTCAGCCCCAGCATTTT. It translates to CASREFTGVQPQHF. The gene calls are TRBV6-1 and TRBJ1-5, with TRBD1 matching over 7 bases. Germline V lookup: CDR1 MNHNS, CDR2 SASEGT. The CDR3 covers 14 residues. With 6 bases clipped from V and 6 bases from J, the junction kept 8 bases outside the gene matches.

The V gene is TRBV3-1, the J gene TRBJ1-5, with unresolved D. The CDR3 has 14 residues. Germline values: CDR1 LGHDT, CDR2 YNNKEL (reference sequence). Between the trimmed V and J ends, which lost 0 bases and 4 bases, there was a span of 7 bases. In DNA form, the CDR3 reads TGTGCCAGCAGCCAAGATCCTATTAATCAGCCCCAGCATTTT. It is translated as CASSQDPINQPQHF. Full variable domain (remainder filled in from reference TRBV3-1 and TRBJ1-5): DTAVSQTPKYLVTQMGNDKSIKCEQNLGHDTMYWYKQDSKKFLKIMFSYNNKELIINETVPNRFSPKSPDKAHLNLHINSLELGDSAVYFCASSQDPINQPQHFGDGTRLSIL.

At least ten counts were recorded for this clonotype. This sequence joins TRBV6-1 and TRBJ2-5; D unclear. Germline CDR1 is MNHNS and CDR2 is SASEGT. Trimming pared 7 bases from V and 4 bases from J, leaving 10 bases between. The CDR3 is 12 amino acids. The CDR3 DNA reads as TGTGCCAGCACTCTAGGGCGAGAGACCCAGTACTTC. Translated: CASTLGRETQYF.

This sequence joins TRBV12-3 or TRBV12-4 and TRBJ2-7; D uncertain. The CDR3 spans 13 residues. With 6 bases removed from V and 2 bases from J, the gap between germline ends came to 11 bases. CDR3 DNA sequence: TGTGCCAGCAGGAAGAAGGCCGCCTACGAGCAGTACTTC. Amino acids: CASRKKAAYEQYF.

This clonotype was observed a few times. J is TRBJ2-3 and V is TRBV20-1; D perhaps matches TRBD2 (6 bases). Germline loops: CDR1 DFQATT, CDR2 SNEGSKA (reference sequence). The CDR3 is 17 residues long. The germline V and J ends were trimmed by 0 bases and 4 bases, with 20 bases remaining between them. CDR3 sequence (DNA): TGCAGTGCTAGAGAGGCGGGGTACGGGAGAGATGCAGATACGCAGTATTTT. Its translation is CSAREAGYGRDADTQYF.

This clonotype was counted a few times. CDR3 amino acids: CAISTSGSVGEQYF. CDR3 bases: TGTGCCATATCGACTAGCGGGAGTGTAGGCGAGCAGTACTTC. The chain is built from TRBV10-3 and TRBJ2-7, with TRBD2 matching 12 bases. CDR3 length: 14 amino acids. V gave up 9 bases and J gave up 6 bases; unmatched junction bases: 9. Germline CDR1 ENHRY, CDR2 SYGVKD.

The chain links TRBV20-1 to TRBJ2-1; TRBD2 is a possible D gene (6 bases). Looked up from germline, CDR1 is DFQATT and CDR2 is SNEGSKA (reference sequence). This CDR3 is built from 17 residues. V lost 0 bases and J 3 bases, leaving 18 bases between the germline ends. CDR3 nucleotide sequence: TGCAGTGCTAGAGATCTCAGGGCGGGAAGTGGCTACAATGAGCAGTTCTTC. This sequence encodes CSARDLRAGSGYNEQFF.

This clonotype was found a few times. The rearrangement joins TRBV28 to TRBJ2-7; perhaps TRBD1 as D (5 bases). V dropped 4 bases and J dropped 5 bases, with 24 bases sitting between them. Germline V gives CDR1 MDHEN, CDR2 SYDVKM. The CDR3 extends over 17 amino acids. This chain's CDR3 is CASSSHHGARALNEQYF. DNA for the CDR3: TGTGCCAGCAGTTCCCATCATGGGGCTAGAGCGTTAAACGAGCAGTACTTC.

The V gene is TRBV27, the J gene TRBJ1-2, with unresolved D. CDR3 length equals 16 residues. Germline V lookup: CDR1 MNHEY, CDR2 SMNVEV (reference sequence). The ends were cut back, 5 bases at V and 8 bases at J, with 24 bases in the middle. CDR3 loop: CASSLSPAQPARGYTF. In DNA form, the CDR3 reads TGTGCCAGCAGTCTAAGTCCGGCACAGCCGGCGAGGGGCTACACCTTC.

This chain connects TRBV20-1 to TRBJ2-3, with 11 positions matching TRBD2. Trimming cost V 3 bases and J 0 bases; bases outside gene matches: 5. Germline CDR1 reads DFQATT; CDR2 reads SNEGSKA (reference sequence). CDR3 length equals 16 residues. Here the CDR3 DNA reads TGCAGTGCTAGTATCCTAGCGGGAGGTAGCACAGATACGCAGTATTTT. Protein sequence: CSASILAGGSTDTQYF.

This clonotype was counted at least ten times. This sequence joins TRBV28 and TRBJ2-1; maybe TRBD2 (5 bases). Germline CDR1 MDHEN, CDR2 SYDVKM. Between the trimmed V and J ends, which lost 3 bases and 0 bases, there was a span of 15 bases. There are 17 residues in the CDR3. CDR3 nucleotides: TGTGCCAGCAGTTTGTTGCTACCCGGGGACTCCTACAATGAGCAGTTCTTC. It codes for CASSLLLPGDSYNEQFF.

This chain uses TRBV4-3 with TRBJ1-1; D uncertain. The germline gives CDR1 LGHNA, CDR2 YSLEER. This CDR3 contains 16 residues. V shed 0 bases and J shed 0 bases, with 11 bases lying between them. Here the CDR3 reads CASSQDLVTMNTEAFF. Written as DNA, the CDR3 is TGCGCCAGCAGCCAAGACTTGGTCACTATGAACACTGAAGCTTTCTTT.

The chain is built from TRBV28 and TRBJ1-1; TRBD1 matches 7 bases. The CDR3 loop spans 17 amino acids. The trim removed 5 bases at V and 3 bases at J, leaving 15 bases unmatched. CDR1 and CDR2 (germline): MDHEN, SYDVKM. The CDR3 sequence: CASSPIGQAPRDTEAFF. The CDR3 nucleotides are TGTGCCAGCAGTCCCATCGGACAGGCGCCCCGGGACACTGAAGCTTTCTTT.

The V call is TRBV12-5, the J call TRBJ1-1, with D possibly matching TRBD1 (5 bases). The V end lost 6 bases, the J end lost 1 base, and 21 bases lay between the germline ends. CDR1 is LGHNT and CDR2 is FRNRAP in the germline V gene. There are 17 residues in the CDR3. The CDR3 DNA sequence: TGTGCTAGTGGGATCAACAGACAGATTATTAAGAACACTGAAGCTTTCTTT. This gives the protein CASGINRQIIKNTEAFF.